Presented here are 16 T cell receptor beta chains from one specimen sequenced in a study of regulatory T cells in long-lasting Graves disease. Time point here: newly diagnosed GD, antithyroid drugs for less than 3 months. Preparation of the TCR library used RNA extracted from PBMCs. CDR3-region Arm-PCR and iRepertoire HTBI primers produced the TCR beta libraries. From the multiplex PCR reads, TCRdb called clonotypes with MiXCR, one entry per CDR3 protein. The repertoire holds about 370,000 distinct CDR3 sequences, around 15% seen once, with approximately 21% in the top ten. The source was peripheral blood mononuclear cells (PBMCs), collected at new diagnosis, from a patient treated with antithyroid drugs. These receptors originate from a female donor with Graves disease.

This clonotype was seen only once. The gene calls are TRBV4-1 and TRBJ2-2, with 12 bases lining up with TRBD1. This CDR3 spans 16 amino acids. J was trimmed by 6 bases and V by 2 bases; bases with no gene match: 4. The germline V gene encodes CDR1 MGHRA and CDR2 YSYEKL. CDR3 DNA: TGCGCCAGCAGCCAACCGGGACAGGGGGCCTCCGGGGAGCTGTTTTTT. This gives the protein CASSQPGQGASGELFF.

Ten or more counts support this clonotype. The gene calls are TRBV4-1 and TRBJ1-4; no definite D call. Trimming stripped 5 bases from V and 6 bases from J, with 10 bases between. The CDR3 runs 13 residues. CDR1 is MGHRA, CDR2 YSYEKL, per germline. The CDR3 sequence is CASSLVLDEKLFF. The CDR3 bases are TGCGCCAGCAGCTTAGTCCTGGATGAAAAACTGTTTTTT.

This clonotype was recorded many times. The rearrangement links TRBV6-9 to TRBJ1-2; no definite D call. CDR3 size: 13 residues. Trimming took 3 bases from V and 6 from J, leaving 11 bases between them. From germline, CDR1 is MNHGY and CDR2 SVAAGI. CDR3 sequence: CASSYGRLNGYTF. CDR3 in DNA: TGTGCCAGCAGTTACGGCAGGCTGAATGGCTACACCTTC.

Details on this clonotype: This may be a read error, as it is one base from a much larger clone. The CDR3 protein is CASIKGGWRNNEQFF. The DNA for the CDR3 is TGTGCCAGCATCAAAGGGGGGTGGAGGAACAATGAGCAGTTCTTC. The V call is TRBV28, the J call TRBJ2-1; D assignment may be TRBD1 or TRBD2 (6 bases each). The germline V and J ends were trimmed by 7 bases and 5 bases, with 18 bases remaining between them. The CDR3 contains 15 residues. From germline, CDR1 is MDHEN and CDR2 SYDVKM.

The rearrangement uses TRBV20-1 and TRBJ2-2; perhaps TRBD2 as D (6 bases). This CDR3 comprises 15 residues. Germline V gene data show CDR1 as DFQATT and CDR2 as SNEGSKA (reference sequence). Trimming removed 5 bases from V and 1 base from J, with 14 bases in between. CDR3 bases: TGCAGTGCTTCAGGAGGGACCGAGAACACCGGGGAGCTGTTTTTT. Protein: CSASGGTENTGELFF.

This clonotype was recorded at least ten times. The rearrangement joins TRBV6-1 to TRBJ1-4; 8 nucleotides match TRBD1. Germline CDR1 reads MNHNS; CDR2 reads SASEGT. The CDR3 loop spans 15 amino acids. V dropped 4 bases and J dropped 12; count of bases not matched to a gene: 13. This CDR3 reads CASSVRQGLPSELFF. The DNA of the CDR3 is TGTGCCAGCAGTGTTCGACAGGGGCTTCCTTCGGAACTGTTTTTT.

The chain employs TRBV4-3 and TRBJ2-5, with D perhaps TRBD2 (5 bases). V lost 0 bases to trimming and J lost 5 bases, with 13 bases between them. Germline assignment: CDR1 LGHNA and CDR2 YSLEER. The CDR3 has 15 residues. Written as DNA, the CDR3 is TGCGCCAGCAGCCAAGATCGGGGTTTGTGGGAGACCCAGTACTTC. This translates into CASSQDRGLWETQYF.

In this sample, this clonotype turned up a few times. The chain recombines TRBV12-3 or TRBV12-4 with TRBJ2-4; D may be TRBD2 (6 bases). This CDR3 comprises 14 residues. Trimming removed 5 bases at V and 8 bases at J, with 16 bases between. CDR3 nucleotides: TGTGCCAGCAGTCGCCGGAGGGAGGTAGACATTCAGTACTTC. Its protein is CASSRRREVDIQYF.

This clonotype showed up just a few times. The chain has TRBV12-5 and TRBJ2-1, with TRBD2 matching over 8 bases. J was trimmed by 8 bases and V by 0 bases; bases with no gene match: 12. The length of the CDR3 is 17 residues. Per germline, CDR1 LGHNT and CDR2 FRNRAP. DNA of the CDR3: TGTGCTAGTGGTTTGGTACGGGTCGGGAGGGCCGTGGATGAGCAGTTCTTC. Amino acid sequence: CASGLVRVGRAVDEQFF.

This clonotype was counted at least ten times. The gene calls are TRBV2 and TRBJ1-1; 8 bases are shared with TRBD1. The germline CDR1 and CDR2 sequences are SNHLY and FYNNEI. CDR3 length: 13 amino acids. Trimming cost V 6 bases and J 4 bases; bases outside gene matches: 4. In DNA, the CDR3 is TGTGCCAGCAGCGCAGGGGGCCCCACTGAAGCTTTCTTT. Translation: CASSAGGPTEAFF.

This clonotype was counted ten times or more. The V and J genes are TRBV18 and TRBJ2-7; TRBD2 is a possible D gene (5 bases). Germline-derived CDR1 and CDR2 are KGHSH and LQKENI. With 6 bases removed from V and 0 bases from J, the gap between germline ends came to 9 bases. CDR3 length equals 13 residues. The chain's CDR3 is CASSPAGSYEQYF. The CDR3 coding sequence is TGTGCCAGCTCCCCGGCGGGCTCCTACGAGCAGTACTTC.

The sample holds many counts of this clonotype. The chain uses TRBV18 and TRBJ1-1, with no clear D. Germline V gene lookup returns CDR1 KGHSH and CDR2 LQKENI. CDR3 length: 13 residues. Deletions cut 5 bases from V and 4 bases from J, with 11 bases between. The DNA of the CDR3 is TGTGCCAGCTCAGAAGGTGCCCCCACTGAAGCTTTCTTT. It codes for CASSEGAPTEAFF.

This clonotype was recorded at least ten times. The rearrangement links TRBV5-1 to TRBJ2-2; D not resolved. This CDR3 has 15 residues. Deletions cut 4 bases from V and 4 bases from J, with 14 bases between. CDR1 and CDR2 from the germline V gene are SGHRS and YFSETQ. CDR3 in DNA: TGCGCCAGCAGCCCGCCGGTGGACCGCACCGGGGAGCTGTTTTTT. Translating gives CASSPPVDRTGELFF.

This clonotype was found a few times. The chain couples TRBV10-2 to TRBJ1-3, with D unclear. The V end lost 6 bases, the J end lost 0 bases, and 9 bases lay between the germline ends. This CDR3 is built from 14 residues. Germline lookup yields CDR1 WSHSY and CDR2 SAAADI. In DNA form, the CDR3 reads TGCGCCAGCAGGGCAGGCGGCTCTGGAAACACCATATATTTT. Translated, it gives CASRAGGSGNTIYF.

As regards this clonotype: A far larger clone is a single base away, which makes a read error likely. The DNA of the CDR3 is TGTGCCAGCAGTATACCACCGGGACAGTCTTACGAGCAGTACTTC. Protein sequence: CASSIPPGQSYEQYF. V and J are TRBV7-9 and TRBJ2-7; TRBD1 matches 7 bases. Germline V gene sequence: CDR1 SEHNR, CDR2 FQNEAQ (reference sequence). This CDR3 has 15 residues. V trimming: 6 bases; J trimming: 4 bases; junction bases outside the gene matches: 12.

This clonotype has a count of ten or more. This rearrangement joins TRBV2 to TRBJ2-1; D call uncertain. The CDR3 consists of 16 residues. Trimming took off 8 bases at V and 0 bases at J, with 17 bases between the two ends. The germline CDR1 and CDR2 sequences are SNHLY and FYNNEI. Here the CDR3 DNA reads TGTGCCAGCCAATCCTCCTCCCTCTCCTCCTACAATGAGCAGTTCTTC. Translation gives CASQSSSLSSYNEQFF.